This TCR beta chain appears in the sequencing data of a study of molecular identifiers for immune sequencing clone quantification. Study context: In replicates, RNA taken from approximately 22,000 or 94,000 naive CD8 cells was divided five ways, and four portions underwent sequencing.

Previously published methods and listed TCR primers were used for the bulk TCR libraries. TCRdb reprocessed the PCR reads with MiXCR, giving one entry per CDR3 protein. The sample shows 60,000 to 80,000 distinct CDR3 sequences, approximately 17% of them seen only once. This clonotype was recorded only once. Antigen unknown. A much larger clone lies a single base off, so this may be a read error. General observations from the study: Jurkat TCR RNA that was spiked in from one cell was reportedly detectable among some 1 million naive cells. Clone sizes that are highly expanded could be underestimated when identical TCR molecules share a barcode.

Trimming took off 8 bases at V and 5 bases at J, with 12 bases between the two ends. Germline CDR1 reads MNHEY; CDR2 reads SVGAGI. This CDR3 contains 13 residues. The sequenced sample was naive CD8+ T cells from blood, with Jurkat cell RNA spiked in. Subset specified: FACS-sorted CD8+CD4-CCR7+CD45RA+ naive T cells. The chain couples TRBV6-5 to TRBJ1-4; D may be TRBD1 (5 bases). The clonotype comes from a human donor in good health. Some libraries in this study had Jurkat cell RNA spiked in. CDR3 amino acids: CASYRFSNEKLFF. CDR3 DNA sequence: TGTGCCAGCTACAGGTTCTCGAATGAAAAACTGTTTTTT.